Given below is one T cell receptor (beta chain) in context. The data originate from a study of blood T cell repertoires in COVID-19. V was clipped by 2 bases and J by 7 bases, with 16 bases between them. The CDR3 is 15 residues long. Germline V gene lookup returns CDR1 KGHSH and CDR2 LQKENI. Profiled with immunoSEQ multiplex PCR; TCRdb holds only in-frame clones, not every one. The profile shows around 290,000 clones, 88% of them singletons. Cohort 3 donors were reported recovered after two negative PCRs, clearance, or symptom resolution. The sequenced material came from PBMCs or T cells enriched from blood (not recorded which). The source is a woman in her twenties or thirties who had recovered from COVID-19. This chain uses TRBV18 with TRBJ2-3; no reliable D call. The CDR3, as DNA: TGTGCCAGCTCACCAAGGTTGCGGAATTCAAATACGCAGTATTTT. Protein: CASSPRLRNSNTQYF.